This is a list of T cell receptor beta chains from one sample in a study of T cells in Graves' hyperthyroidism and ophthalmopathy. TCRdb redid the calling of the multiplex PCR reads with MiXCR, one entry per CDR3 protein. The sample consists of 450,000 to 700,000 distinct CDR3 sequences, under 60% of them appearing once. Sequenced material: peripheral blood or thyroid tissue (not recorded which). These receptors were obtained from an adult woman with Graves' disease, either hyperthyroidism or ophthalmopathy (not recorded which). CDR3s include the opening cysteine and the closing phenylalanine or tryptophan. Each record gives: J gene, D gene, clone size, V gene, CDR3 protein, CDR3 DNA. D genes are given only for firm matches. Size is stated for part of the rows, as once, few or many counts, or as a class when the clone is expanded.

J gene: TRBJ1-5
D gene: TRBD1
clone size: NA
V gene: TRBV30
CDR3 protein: CASAGQGIQPQHF
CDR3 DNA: TGTGCCTCTGCGGGACAGGGGATTCAGCCCCAGCATTTT

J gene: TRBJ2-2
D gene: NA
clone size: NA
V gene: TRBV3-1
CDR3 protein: CASSRGGDLGTTGELFF
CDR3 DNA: TGTGCCAGCAGCCGTGGGGGCGATCTAGGAACCACCGGGGAGCTGTTTTTT

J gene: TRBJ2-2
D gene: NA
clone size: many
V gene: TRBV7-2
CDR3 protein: CASSPDRARELFF
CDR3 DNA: TGTGCCAGCAGCCCTGACCGTGCCCGGGAGCTGTTTTTT

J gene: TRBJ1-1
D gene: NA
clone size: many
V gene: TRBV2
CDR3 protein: CAYIRPGLNTEAFF
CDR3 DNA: TGTGCCTACATTCGACCCGGATTGAACACTGAAGCTTTCTTT

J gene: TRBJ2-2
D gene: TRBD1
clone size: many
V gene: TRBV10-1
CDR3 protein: CASRGQGSGELFF
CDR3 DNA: TGCGCCAGCAGGGGACAGGGTTCCGGGGAGCTGTTTTTT

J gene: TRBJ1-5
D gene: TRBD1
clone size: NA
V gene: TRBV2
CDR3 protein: CASSKQGVGNQPQHF
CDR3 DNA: TGTGCCAGCAGTAAGCAGGGGGTTGGCAATCAGCCCCAGCATTTT

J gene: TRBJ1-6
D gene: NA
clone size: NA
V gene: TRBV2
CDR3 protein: CASSEDRSNSPLHF
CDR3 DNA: TGTGCCAGCAGCGAAGACAGAAGTAATTCACCCCTCCACTTT

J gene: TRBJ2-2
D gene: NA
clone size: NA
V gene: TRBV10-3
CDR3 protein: CAHSGRDIGELFF
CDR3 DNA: TGTGCCCACTCAGGCAGGGACATCGGGGAGCTGTTTTTT

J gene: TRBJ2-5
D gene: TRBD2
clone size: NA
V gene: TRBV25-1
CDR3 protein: CASSAGLAGGETQYF
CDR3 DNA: TGTGCCAGCAGTGCGGGACTAGCGGGAGGCGAGACCCAGTACTTC

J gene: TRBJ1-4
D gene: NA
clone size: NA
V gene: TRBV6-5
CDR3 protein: CASSYRGGF
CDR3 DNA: TGTGCCAGCAGTTACAGAGGGGGTTTT

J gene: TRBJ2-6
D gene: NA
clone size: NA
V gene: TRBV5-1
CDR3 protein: CASSLGNF
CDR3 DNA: TGTGCCAGCAGCTTAGGGAATTTC

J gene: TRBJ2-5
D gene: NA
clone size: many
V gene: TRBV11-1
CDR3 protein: CASSLSFSGREETQYF
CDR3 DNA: TGTGCCAGCAGCTTATCGTTCTCTGGCAGGGAAGAGACCCAGTACTTC

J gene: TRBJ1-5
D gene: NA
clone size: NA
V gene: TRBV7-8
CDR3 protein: CASSLVGGRVQPQHF
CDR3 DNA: TGTGCCAGCAGCTTAGTCGGGGGGCGCGTTCAGCCCCAGCATTTT

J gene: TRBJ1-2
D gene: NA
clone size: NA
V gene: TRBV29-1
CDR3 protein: CSVEVGTGFPGYTF
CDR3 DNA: TGCAGCGTTGAAGTCGGTACAGGCTTTCCTGGCTACACCTTC

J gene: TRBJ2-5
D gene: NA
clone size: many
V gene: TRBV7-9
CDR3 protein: CASSLVRTQYF
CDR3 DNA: TGTGCCAGCAGCTTGGTCAGGACCCAGTACTTC

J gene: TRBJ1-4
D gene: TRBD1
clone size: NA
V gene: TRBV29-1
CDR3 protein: CSVGDRGTEKLFF
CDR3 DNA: TGCAGCGTTGGGGACAGAGGCACTGAAAAACTGTTTTTT

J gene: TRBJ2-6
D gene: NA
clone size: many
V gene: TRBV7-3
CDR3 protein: CASSPLGGASGANVLTF
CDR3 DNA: TGTGCCAGCAGCCCTTTGGGGGGGGCATCTGGGGCCAACGTCCTGACTTTC

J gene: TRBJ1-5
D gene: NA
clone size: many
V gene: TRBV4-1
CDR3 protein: CASSQEFIQRNQPQHF
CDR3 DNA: TGCGCCAGCAGCCAAGAGTTTATACAGCGCAATCAGCCCCAGCATTTT

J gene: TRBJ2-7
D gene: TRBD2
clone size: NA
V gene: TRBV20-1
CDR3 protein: CSATDGRAAGEQYF
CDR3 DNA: TGCAGTGCTACTGACGGGAGGGCCGCCGGGGAGCAGTACTTC

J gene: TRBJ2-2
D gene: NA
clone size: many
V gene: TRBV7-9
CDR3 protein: CASSREDGELFF
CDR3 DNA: TGTGCCAGCAGCCGCGAGGACGGGGAGCTGTTTTTT

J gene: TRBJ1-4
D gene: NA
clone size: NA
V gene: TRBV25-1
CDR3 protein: CASSGPSGGFEKLFF
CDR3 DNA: TGTGCCAGCAGTGGCCCTTCGGGGGGCTTTGAAAAACTGTTTTTT

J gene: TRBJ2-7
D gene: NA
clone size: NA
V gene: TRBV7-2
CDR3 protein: CASSLGLEEIQYF
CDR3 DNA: TGTGCCAGCAGCTTAGGACTGGAAGAGATCCAGTACTTC

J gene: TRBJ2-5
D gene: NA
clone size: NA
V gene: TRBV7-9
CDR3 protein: CASSQGRPAFETQYF
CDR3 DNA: TGTGCCAGTAGTCAGGGCAGGCCCGCGTTCGAGACCCAGTACTTC

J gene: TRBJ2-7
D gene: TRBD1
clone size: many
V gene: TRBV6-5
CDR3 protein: CASSYFDGDRGYEQYF
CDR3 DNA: TGTGCCAGCAGTTACTTCGATGGGGACAGGGGCTACGAGCAGTACTTC

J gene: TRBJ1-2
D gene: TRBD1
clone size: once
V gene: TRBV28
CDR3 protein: CASSSQGAPGGYTF
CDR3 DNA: TGTGCCAGCAGTTCTCAGGGGGCGCCTGGTGGCTACACCTTC

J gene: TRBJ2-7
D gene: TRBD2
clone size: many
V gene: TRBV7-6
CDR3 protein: CASSSMVMGLAPHYEQYF
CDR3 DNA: TGTGCCAGCAGCTCCATGGTGATGGGACTAGCGCCACACTACGAGCAGTACTTC

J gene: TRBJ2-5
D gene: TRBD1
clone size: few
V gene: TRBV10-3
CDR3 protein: CAVGQVTQYF
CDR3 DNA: TGTGCCGTAGGACAGGTCACCCAGTACTTC

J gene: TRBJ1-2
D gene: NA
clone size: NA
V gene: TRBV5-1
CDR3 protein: CASSLRGDLREHGYTF
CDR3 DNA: TGCGCCAGCAGCCTACGCGGGGACTTGAGGGAGCATGGCTACACCTTC

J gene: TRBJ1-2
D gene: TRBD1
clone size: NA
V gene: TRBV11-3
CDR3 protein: CASSHGGGQGQGGYTF
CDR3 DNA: TGTGCCAGCAGCCACGGAGGGGGACAGGGACAGGGTGGCTACACCTTC

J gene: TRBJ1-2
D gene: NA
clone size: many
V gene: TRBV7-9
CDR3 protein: CAGWGSANYGYTF
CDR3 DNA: TGTGCCGGCTGGGGCAGCGCTAACTATGGCTACACCTTC

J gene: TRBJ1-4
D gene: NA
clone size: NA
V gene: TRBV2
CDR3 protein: CASIGAEKLFF
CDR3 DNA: TGTGCCAGCATCGGGGCGGAAAAACTGTTCTTT

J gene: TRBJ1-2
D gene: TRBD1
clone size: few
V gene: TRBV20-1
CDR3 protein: CSAPRTGTDYGYTF
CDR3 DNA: TGCAGTGCTCCGCGGACAGGGACCGACTATGGCTACACCTTC

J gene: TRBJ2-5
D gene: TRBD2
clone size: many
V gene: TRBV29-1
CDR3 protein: CSVAERGGLQETQYF
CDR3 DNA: TGCAGCGTCGCGGAGCGGGGGGGGCTCCAAGAGACCCAGTACTTC

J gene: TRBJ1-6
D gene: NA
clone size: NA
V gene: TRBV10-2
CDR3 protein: CASRSGGANSPLHF
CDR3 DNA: TGCGCCAGCCGCTCGGGGGGCGCCAATTCACCCCTCCACTTT

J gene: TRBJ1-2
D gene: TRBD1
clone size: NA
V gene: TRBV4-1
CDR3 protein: CASSQGWTGAGGYTF
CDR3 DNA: TGCGCCAGCAGCCAAGGATGGACAGGGGCAGGTGGCTACACCTTC

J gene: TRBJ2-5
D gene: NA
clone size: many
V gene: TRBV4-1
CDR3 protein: CASSHPGAGQETQYF
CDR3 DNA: TGCGCCAGCAGCCACCCCGGGGCAGGGCAAGAGACCCAGTACTTC

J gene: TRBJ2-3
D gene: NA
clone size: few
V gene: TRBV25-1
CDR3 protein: CASSGQAQYF
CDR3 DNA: TGTGCCAGCAGTGGGCAGGCGCAGTATTTT